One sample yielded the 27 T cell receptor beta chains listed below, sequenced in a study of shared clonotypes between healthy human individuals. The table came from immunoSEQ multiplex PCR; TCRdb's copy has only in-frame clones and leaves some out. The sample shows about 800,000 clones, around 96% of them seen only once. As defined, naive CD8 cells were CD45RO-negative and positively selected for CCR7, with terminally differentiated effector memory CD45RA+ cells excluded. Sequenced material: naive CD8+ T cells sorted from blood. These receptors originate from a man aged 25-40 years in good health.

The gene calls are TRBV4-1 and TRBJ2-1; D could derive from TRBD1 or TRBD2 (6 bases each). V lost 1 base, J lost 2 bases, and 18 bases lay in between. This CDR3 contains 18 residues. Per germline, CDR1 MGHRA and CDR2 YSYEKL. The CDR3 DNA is TGCGCCAGCAGCCAAGGCGTAGGGGGGAGAGTTCCCTACAATGAGCAGTTCTTC. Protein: CASSQGVGGRVPYNEQFF.

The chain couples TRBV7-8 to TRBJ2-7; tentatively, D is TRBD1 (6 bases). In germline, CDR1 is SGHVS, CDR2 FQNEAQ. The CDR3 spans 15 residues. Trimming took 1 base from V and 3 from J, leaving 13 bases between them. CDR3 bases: TGTGCCAGCAGCTTAGACAGGGCCAATGTCTACGAGCAGTACTTC. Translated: CASSLDRANVYEQYF.

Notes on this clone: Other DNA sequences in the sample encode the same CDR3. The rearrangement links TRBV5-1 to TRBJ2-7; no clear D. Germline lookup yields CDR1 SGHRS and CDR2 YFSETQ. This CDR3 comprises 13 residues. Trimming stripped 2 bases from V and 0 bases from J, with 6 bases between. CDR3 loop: CASSFSTSYEQYF. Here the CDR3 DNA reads TGCGCCAGCAGCTTCAGTACCTCCTACGAGCAGTACTTC.

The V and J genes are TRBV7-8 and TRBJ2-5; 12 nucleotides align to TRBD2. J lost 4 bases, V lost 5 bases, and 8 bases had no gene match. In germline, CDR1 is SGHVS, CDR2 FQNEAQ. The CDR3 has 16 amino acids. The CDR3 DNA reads TGTGCCAGCAGCCCGCGACTAGCGGGAGTATCAGAGACCCAGTACTTC. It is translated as CASSPRLAGVSETQYF.

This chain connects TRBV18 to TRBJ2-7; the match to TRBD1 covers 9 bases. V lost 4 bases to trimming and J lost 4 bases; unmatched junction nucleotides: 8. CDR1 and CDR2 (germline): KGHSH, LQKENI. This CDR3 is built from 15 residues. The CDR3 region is CASSLPGQGFYEQYF. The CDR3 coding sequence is TGTGCCAGCTCACTTCCGGGACAGGGATTTTACGAGCAGTACTTC.

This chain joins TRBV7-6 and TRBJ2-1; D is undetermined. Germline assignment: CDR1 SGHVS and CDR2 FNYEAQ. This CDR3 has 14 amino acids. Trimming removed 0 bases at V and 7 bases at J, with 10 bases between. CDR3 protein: CASSLAGNWNEQFF. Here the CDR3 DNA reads TGTGCCAGCAGCTTAGCAGGGAACTGGAATGAGCAGTTCTTC.

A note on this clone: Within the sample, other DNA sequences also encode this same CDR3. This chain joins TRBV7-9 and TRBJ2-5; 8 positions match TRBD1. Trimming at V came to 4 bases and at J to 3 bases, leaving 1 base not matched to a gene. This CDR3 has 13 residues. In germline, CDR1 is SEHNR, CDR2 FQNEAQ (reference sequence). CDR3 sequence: CASSSTGEETQYF. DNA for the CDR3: TGTGCCAGCAGCTCGACAGGGGAAGAGACCCAGTACTTC. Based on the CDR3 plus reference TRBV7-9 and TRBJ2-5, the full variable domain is DTGVSQNPRHKITKRGQNVTFRCDPISEHNRLYWYRQTLGQGPEFLTYFQNEAQLEKSRLLSDRFSAERPKGSFSTLEIQRTEQGDSAMYLCASSSTGEETQYFGPGTRLLVL.

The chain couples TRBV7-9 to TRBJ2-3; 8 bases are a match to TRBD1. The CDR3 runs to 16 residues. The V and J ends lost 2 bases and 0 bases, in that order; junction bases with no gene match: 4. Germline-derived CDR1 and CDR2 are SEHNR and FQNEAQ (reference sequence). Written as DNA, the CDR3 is TGTGCCAGCAGCTTATACGCAGGGGGCAGCACAGATACGCAGTATTTT. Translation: CASSLYAGGSTDTQYF.

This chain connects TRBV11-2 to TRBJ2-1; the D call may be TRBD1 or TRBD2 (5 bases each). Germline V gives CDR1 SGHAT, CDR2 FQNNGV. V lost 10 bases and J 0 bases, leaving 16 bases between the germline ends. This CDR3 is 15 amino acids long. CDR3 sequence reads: CATNFGAGSYNEQFF. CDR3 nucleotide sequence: TGTGCCACTAACTTCGGGGCGGGCTCCTACAATGAGCAGTTCTTC.

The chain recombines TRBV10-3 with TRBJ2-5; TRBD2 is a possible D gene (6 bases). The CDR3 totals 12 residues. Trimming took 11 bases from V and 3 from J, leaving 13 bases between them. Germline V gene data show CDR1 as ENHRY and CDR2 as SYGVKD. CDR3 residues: CAAKTGEETQYF. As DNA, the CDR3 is TGTGCCGCAAAAACGGGGGAAGAGACCCAGTACTTC.

CDR3 DNA sequence: TGTGCAAGTCGCCCAACGGACCTGGACAGGGTCGGGTACAATGAGCAGTTCTTC. It translates to CASRPTDLDRVGYNEQFF. V is TRBV12-2 and J is TRBJ2-1; no check of the table's D call, TRBD1, against the DNA was made. TRBV12-2 is described as a pseudogene. The CDR3 covers 18 residues.

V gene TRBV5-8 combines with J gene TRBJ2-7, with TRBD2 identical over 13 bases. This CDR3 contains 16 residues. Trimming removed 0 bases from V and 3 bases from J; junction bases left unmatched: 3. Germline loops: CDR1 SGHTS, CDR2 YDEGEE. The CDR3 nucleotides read TGTGCCAGCAGCTTGGGACTAGCGGGAGGACGCTACGAGCAGTACTTC. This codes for CASSLGLAGGRYEQYF.

CDR3 sequence (DNA): TGTGCCAGCAGCTCTCCTCCTGACTATGGCTACACCTTC. It codes for CASSSPPDYGYTF. The chain uses TRBV27 and TRBJ1-2; D remains ambiguous. The V gene lost 6 bases and the J gene lost 3 bases, with 11 bases spanning the gap. This CDR3 is 13 amino acids long. CDR1 MNHEY and CDR2 SMNVEV come from the germline V gene (reference sequence).

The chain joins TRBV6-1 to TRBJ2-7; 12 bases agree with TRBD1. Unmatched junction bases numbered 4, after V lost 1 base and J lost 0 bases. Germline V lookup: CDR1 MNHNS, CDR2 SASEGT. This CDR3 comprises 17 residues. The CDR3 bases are TGTGCCAGCAGTGAAGAGGGGACAGGGGGCGTCTCCTACGAGCAGTACTTC. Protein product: CASSEEGTGGVSYEQYF.

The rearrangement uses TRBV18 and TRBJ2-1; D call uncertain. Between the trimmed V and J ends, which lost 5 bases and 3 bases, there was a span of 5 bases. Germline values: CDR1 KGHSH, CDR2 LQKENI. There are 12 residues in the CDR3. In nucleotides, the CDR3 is TGTGCCAGCTCAGCCGACTACAATGAGCAGTTCTTC. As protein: CASSADYNEQFF.

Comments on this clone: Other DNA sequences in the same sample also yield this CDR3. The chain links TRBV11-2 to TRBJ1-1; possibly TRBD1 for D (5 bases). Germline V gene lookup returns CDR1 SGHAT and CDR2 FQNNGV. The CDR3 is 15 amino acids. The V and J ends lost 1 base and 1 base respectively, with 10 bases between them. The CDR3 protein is CASSLGGYGNTEAFF. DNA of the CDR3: TGTGCCAGCAGCTTAGGGGGGTACGGGAACACTGAAGCTTTCTTT.

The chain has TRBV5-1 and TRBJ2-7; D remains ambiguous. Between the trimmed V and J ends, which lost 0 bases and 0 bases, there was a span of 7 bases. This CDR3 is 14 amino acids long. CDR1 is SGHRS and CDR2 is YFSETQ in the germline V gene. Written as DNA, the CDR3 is TGCGCCAGCAGCTTGGCTGTGAACTCCTACGAGCAGTACTTC. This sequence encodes CASSLAVNSYEQYF.

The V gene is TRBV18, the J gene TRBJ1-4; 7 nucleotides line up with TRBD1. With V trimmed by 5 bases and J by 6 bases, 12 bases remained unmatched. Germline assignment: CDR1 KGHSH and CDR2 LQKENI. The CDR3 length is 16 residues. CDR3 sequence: CASSSLLGGSDEKLFF. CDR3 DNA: TGTGCCAGCTCATCTCTACTAGGGGGCTCGGATGAAAAACTGTTTTTT.

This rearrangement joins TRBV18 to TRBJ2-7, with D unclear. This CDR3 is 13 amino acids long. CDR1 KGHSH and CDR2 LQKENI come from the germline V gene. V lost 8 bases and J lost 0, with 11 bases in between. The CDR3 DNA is TGTGCCAGCGCCCTCGGGCGCTCCTACGAGCAGTACTTC. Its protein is CASALGRSYEQYF.

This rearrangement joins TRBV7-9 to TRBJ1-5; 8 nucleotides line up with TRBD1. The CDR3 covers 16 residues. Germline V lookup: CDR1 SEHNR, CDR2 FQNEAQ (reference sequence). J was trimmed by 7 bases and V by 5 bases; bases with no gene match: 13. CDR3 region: CASSLGWTGQLQPQHF. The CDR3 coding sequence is TGTGCCAGCAGCCTAGGTTGGACAGGGCAATTGCAGCCCCAGCATTTT.

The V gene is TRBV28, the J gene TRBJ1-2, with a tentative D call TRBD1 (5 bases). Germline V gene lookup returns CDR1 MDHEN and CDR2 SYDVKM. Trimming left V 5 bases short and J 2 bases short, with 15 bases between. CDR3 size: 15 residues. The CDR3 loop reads CASSHETDLNYGYTF. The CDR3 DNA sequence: TGTGCCAGCAGTCATGAGACAGACCTCAACTATGGCTACACCTTC.

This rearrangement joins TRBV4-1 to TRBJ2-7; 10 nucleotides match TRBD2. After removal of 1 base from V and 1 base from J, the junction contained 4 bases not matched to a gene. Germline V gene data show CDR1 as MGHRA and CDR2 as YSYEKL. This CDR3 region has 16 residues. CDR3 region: CASSQVVAGGSYEQYF. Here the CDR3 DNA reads TGCGCCAGCAGCCAAGTGGTAGCGGGAGGTTCCTACGAGCAGTACTTC.

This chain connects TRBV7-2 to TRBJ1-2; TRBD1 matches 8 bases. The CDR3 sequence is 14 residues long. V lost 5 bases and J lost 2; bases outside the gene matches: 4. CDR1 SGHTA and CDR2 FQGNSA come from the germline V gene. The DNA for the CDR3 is TGTGCCAGCAGCCCCAGGGGGCTGAACTATGGCTACACCTTC. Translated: CASSPRGLNYGYTF.

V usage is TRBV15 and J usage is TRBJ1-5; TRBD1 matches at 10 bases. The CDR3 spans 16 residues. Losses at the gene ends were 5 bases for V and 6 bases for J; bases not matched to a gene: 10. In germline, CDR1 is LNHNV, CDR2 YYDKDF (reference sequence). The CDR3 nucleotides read TGTGCCACCAGCCCTTGGGACAGGGGAATCGGTCAGCCCCAGCATTTT. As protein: CATSPWDRGIGQPQHF.

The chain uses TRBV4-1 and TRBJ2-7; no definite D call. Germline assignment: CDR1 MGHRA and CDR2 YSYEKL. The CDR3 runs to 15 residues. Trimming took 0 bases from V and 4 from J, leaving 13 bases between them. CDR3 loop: CASSQEPSPVYEQYF. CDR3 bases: TGCGCCAGCAGCCAAGAACCTTCCCCCGTGTACGAGCAGTACTTC.

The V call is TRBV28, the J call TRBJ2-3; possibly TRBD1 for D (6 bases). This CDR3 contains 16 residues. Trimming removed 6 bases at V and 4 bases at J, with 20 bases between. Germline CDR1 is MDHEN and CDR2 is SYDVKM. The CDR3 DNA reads TGTGCCAGCAGCCCTTTCGTGGGGGCATTGGCAGATACGCAGTATTTT. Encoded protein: CASSPFVGALADTQYF.

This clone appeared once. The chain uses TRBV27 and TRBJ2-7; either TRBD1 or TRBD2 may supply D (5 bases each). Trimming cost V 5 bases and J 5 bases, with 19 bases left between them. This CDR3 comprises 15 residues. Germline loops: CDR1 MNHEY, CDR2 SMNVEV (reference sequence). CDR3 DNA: TGTGCCAGCAGTCCCAGGGAGTCCCCCTGGGACGAGCAGTACTTC. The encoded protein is CASSPRESPWDEQYF.